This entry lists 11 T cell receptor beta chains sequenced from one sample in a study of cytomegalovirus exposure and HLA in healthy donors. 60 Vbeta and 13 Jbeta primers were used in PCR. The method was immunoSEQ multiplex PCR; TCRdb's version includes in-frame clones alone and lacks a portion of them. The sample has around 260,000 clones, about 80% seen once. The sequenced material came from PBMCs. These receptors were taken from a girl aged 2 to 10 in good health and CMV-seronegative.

CDR3 protein: CASSLRDSQYEQYF. In DNA, the CDR3 is TGTGCCAGCAGCCTCCGGGACAGCCAATACGAGCAGTACTTC. The chain couples TRBV27 to TRBJ2-7, with 7 bases fitting TRBD1. Per germline, CDR1 MNHEY and CDR2 SMNVEV (reference sequence). V trimming: 6 bases; J trimming: 4 bases; junction bases outside the gene matches: 9. This CDR3 is built from 14 residues.

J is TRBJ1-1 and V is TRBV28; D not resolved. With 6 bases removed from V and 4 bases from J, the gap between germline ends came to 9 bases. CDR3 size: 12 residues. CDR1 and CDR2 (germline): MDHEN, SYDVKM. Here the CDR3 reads CASSPRGTEAFF. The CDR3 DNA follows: TGTGCCAGCAGCCCCCGGGGCACTGAAGCTTTCTTT.

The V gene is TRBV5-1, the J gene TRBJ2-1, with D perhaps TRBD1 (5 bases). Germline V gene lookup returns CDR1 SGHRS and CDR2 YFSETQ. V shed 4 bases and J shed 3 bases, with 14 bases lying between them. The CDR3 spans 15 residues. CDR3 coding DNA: TGCGCCAGCAGCCGATACACAGGTAACTACAATGAGCAGTTCTTC. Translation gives CASSRYTGNYNEQFF.

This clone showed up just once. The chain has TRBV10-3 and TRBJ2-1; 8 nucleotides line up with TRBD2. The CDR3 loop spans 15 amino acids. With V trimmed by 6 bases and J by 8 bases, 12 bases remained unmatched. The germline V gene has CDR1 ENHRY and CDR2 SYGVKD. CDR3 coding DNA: TGTGCCATCAGAGCCGGGACTAGGATTCTCGATGAGCAGTTCTTC. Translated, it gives CAIRAGTRILDEQFF.

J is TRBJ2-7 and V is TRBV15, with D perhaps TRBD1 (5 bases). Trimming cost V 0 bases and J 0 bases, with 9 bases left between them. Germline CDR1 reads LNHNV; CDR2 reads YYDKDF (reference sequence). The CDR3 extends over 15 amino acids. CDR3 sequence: CATSRDSTGSYEQYF. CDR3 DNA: TGTGCCACCAGCAGAGATAGTACAGGCTCCTACGAGCAGTACTTC.

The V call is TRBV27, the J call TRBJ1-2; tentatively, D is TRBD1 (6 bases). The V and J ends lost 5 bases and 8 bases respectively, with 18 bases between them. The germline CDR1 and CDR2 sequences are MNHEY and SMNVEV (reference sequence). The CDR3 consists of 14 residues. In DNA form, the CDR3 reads TGTGCCAGCAGTAAACTCACAGGGACGGGGGGCTACACCTTC. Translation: CASSKLTGTGGYTF.

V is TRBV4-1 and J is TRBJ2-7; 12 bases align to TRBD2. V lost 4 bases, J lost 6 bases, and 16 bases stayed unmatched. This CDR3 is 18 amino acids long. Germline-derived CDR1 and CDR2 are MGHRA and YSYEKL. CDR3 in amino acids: CASSPKPSRLAGVSEQYF. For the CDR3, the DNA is TGCGCCAGCAGCCCCAAGCCTTCCCGACTAGCGGGAGTTAGCGAGCAGTACTTC.

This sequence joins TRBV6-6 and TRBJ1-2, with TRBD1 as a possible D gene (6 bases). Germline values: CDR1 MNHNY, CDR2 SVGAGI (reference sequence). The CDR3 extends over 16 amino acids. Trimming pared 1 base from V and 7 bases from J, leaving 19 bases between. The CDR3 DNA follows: TGTGCCAGCAGTTACTTGCGTCCCCCCCAGGGGACTGGCTACACCTTC. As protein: CASSYLRPPQGTGYTF.

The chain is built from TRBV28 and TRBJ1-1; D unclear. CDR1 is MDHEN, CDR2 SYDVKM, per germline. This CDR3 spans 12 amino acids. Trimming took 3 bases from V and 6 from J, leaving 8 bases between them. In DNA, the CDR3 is TGTGCCAGCAGTTTCGGGAGGGCTGAAGCTTTCTTT. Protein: CASSFGRAEAFF.

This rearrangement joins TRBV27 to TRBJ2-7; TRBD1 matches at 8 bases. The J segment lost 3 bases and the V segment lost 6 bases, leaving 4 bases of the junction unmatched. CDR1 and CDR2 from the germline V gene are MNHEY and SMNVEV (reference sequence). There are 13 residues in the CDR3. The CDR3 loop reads CASRRTGIYEQYF. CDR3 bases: TGTGCCAGCAGAAGGACAGGGATCTACGAGCAGTACTTC.

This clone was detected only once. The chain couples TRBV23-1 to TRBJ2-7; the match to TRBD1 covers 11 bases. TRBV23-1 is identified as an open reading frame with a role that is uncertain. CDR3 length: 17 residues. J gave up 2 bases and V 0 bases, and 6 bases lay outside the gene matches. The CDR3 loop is CASSQSERTGGPYEQYF. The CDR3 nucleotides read TGCGCCAGCAGTCAATCAGAACGGACAGGGGGCCCCTACGAGCAGTACTTC.